The 25 T cell receptor beta chains given below trace back to one sample, sequenced in a study of blood T cell repertoires in COVID-19. Profiled with immunoSEQ multiplex PCR; TCRdb holds only in-frame clones, not every one. This sample has over 150,000 clones, with 87% found just once. The sequencing input was PBMCs or T cells enriched from blood (not recorded which). Every receptor here comes from a woman in her forties or fifties who had recovered from COVID-19.

The rearrangement links TRBV18 to TRBJ2-1, with D perhaps TRBD2 (6 bases). The CDR3 extends over 15 amino acids. Germline V gives CDR1 KGHSH, CDR2 LQKENI. Trimming stripped 5 bases from V and 1 base from J, with 12 bases between. The CDR3 DNA sequence: TGTGCCAGCTCAATTACCGGGACTTCCTACAATGAGCAGTTCTTC. Protein product: CASSITGTSYNEQFF.

V usage is TRBV12-3 or TRBV12-4 and J usage is TRBJ2-1; D gene unclear. This CDR3 comprises 11 residues. Trimming left V 6 bases short and J 5 bases short, with 5 bases between. The CDR3: CASRLNNEQFF. The CDR3 nucleotides read TGTGCCAGCAGACTGAACAATGAGCAGTTCTTC.

The rearrangement uses TRBV10-3 and TRBJ2-2, with D possibly matching TRBD1 (6 bases). The CDR3 is 14 amino acids. With 6 bases removed from V and 0 bases from J, the gap between germline ends came to 8 bases. CDR1 ENHRY and CDR2 SYGVKD come from the germline V gene. CDR3 in DNA: TGTGCCATCAGGGGGACAACGAACACCGGGGAGCTGTTTTTT. This gives the protein CAIRGTTNTGELFF.

The sample holds one count of this clone. The genes are TRBV7-9 and TRBJ2-7, with 8 bases identical to TRBD1. This CDR3 is 14 amino acids long. The trim removed 4 bases at V and 4 bases at J, leaving 6 bases unmatched. Germline V CDR1 and CDR2: SEHNR, FQNEAQ (reference sequence). As DNA, the CDR3 is TGTGCCAGCAGCTACGACAGGGGAGTATACGAGCAGTACTTC. It specifies CASSYDRGVYEQYF.

The gene calls are TRBV29-1 and TRBJ1-2; D is undetermined. This CDR3 has 12 residues. V was pared by 5 bases and J by 4 bases, with 11 bases between. Germline V gene data show CDR1 as SQVTM and CDR2 as ANQGSEA. The CDR3, as DNA: TGCAGCGTTACCTCGGGTGGCTATGGCTACACCTTC. Translated: CSVTSGGYGYTF.

This clone was seen a single time. This chain connects TRBV29-1 to TRBJ1-1, with no clear D. Germline V gene lookup returns CDR1 SQVTM and CDR2 ANQGSEA. The germline V and J ends were trimmed by 3 bases and 2 bases, with 16 bases remaining between them. The CDR3 consists of 15 residues. CDR3 nucleotides: TGCAGCGTTGATCAAGGAGAGAATCGAAACACTGAAGCTTTCTTT. It codes for CSVDQGENRNTEAFF.

The gene calls are TRBV2 and TRBJ2-6, with TRBD1 identical over 10 bases. Germline V CDR1 and CDR2: SNHLY, FYNNEI. The CDR3 is 18 amino acids. V lost 3 bases to trimming and J lost 0 bases; unmatched junction nucleotides: 5. CDR3: CASSDWDRGLSGANVLTF. CDR3 nucleotide sequence: TGTGCCAGCAGTGACTGGGACAGGGGTCTCTCTGGGGCCAACGTCCTGACTTTC.

V is TRBV27 and J is TRBJ2-7; a possible D gene is TRBD2 (6 bases). V lost 5 bases and J 3 bases, leaving 20 bases between the germline ends. Germline V CDR1 and CDR2: MNHEY, SMNVEV (reference sequence). CDR3 size: 16 residues. The CDR3 loop is CASSPRRLVGGYEQYF. The CDR3 DNA reads TGTGCCAGCAGTCCTCGACGCCTAGTCGGGGGCTACGAGCAGTACTTC.

CDR3 in amino acids: CASSYGGGTRALFF. As DNA, the CDR3 is TGTGCCAGCAGTTACGGAGGAGGAACGCGCGCTTTGTTTTTT. The V and J genes are TRBV6-5 and TRBJ1-4; no clear D. There are 14 residues in the CDR3. V was clipped by 2 bases and J by 15 bases, with 19 bases between them. Germline assignment: CDR1 MNHEY and CDR2 SVGAGI.

J is TRBJ1-2 and V is TRBV10-3; no reliable D call. The CDR3 contains 14 residues. Germline lookup yields CDR1 ENHRY and CDR2 SYGVKD. Trimming stripped 6 bases from V and 4 bases from J, with 15 bases between. This CDR3 reads CAIRGLLEGYGYTF. The CDR3 DNA is TGTGCCATCAGGGGCCTATTGGAGGGCTATGGCTACACCTTC.

The chain carries TRBV5-5 and TRBJ2-7, with TRBD1 as a possible D gene (6 bases). CDR3 length: 13 residues. The V end lost 0 bases, the J end lost 7 bases, and 11 bases lay between the germline ends. CDR1 and CDR2 from the germline V gene are SGHKS and YYEKEE (reference sequence). In nucleotides, the CDR3 is TGTGCCAGCAGCTTGGCCAGGGGCCTGGAGCAGTACTTC. It yields the protein CASSLARGLEQYF.

This clone was counted between two and nine times. This chain links TRBV27 with TRBJ2-7; 11 positions match TRBD2. CDR3 length: 15 amino acids. Trimming cost V 6 bases and J 0 bases; bases outside gene matches: 4. Germline loops: CDR1 MNHEY, CDR2 SMNVEV (reference sequence). CDR3 DNA: TGTGCCAGCAGGGGGACTAGCGGTAGCTCCTACGAGCAGTACTTC. The encoded protein is CASRGTSGSSYEQYF.

This clone was recorded only once. The chain joins TRBV4-3 to TRBJ1-2, with 9 positions matching TRBD1. The CDR3 sequence is 18 residues long. Germline loops: CDR1 LGHNA, CDR2 YSLEER. V dropped 1 base and J dropped 4; count of bases not matched to a gene: 13. This CDR3 is CASSQGLAGQGTIYGYTF. As DNA, the CDR3 is TGCGCCAGCAGCCAAGGATTGGCGGGACAGGGTACTATCTATGGCTACACCTTC.

The CDR3 reads CASSQSDKPGEAFF. The CDR3 nucleotides are TGTGCCAGCAGCCAATCGGATAAGCCGGGTGAAGCTTTCTTT. V and J are TRBV3-1 (or the pseudogene TRBV3-2) and TRBJ1-1; unclear D gene. Germline loops: CDR1 LGHDT, CDR2 YNNKEL (reference sequence). The CDR3 is 14 residues long. Trimming pared 2 bases from V and 7 bases from J, leaving 14 bases between.

The genes are TRBV11-3 and TRBJ2-2; TRBD2 aligns across 7 bases. Germline CDR1 is SGHNT and CDR2 is YENEEA. V lost 2 bases to trimming and J lost 5 bases; unmatched junction nucleotides: 5. This CDR3 is built from 15 residues. For the CDR3, the DNA is TGTGCCAGCAGCTTAAGTCCCGGGGGGACCGGGGAGCTGTTTTTT. It encodes CASSLSPGGTGELFF.

In this sample, this clone turned up a few times. The chain carries TRBV19 and TRBJ1-3; the D gene is possibly TRBD1 (5 bases). Germline V gene sequence: CDR1 LNHDA, CDR2 SQIVND (reference sequence). V was pared by 3 bases and J by 0 bases, with 9 bases between. The CDR3 runs to 15 residues. Here the CDR3 reads CASSIDSLSGNTIYF. As DNA, the CDR3 is TGTGCCAGTAGTATCGACAGTCTCTCTGGAAACACCATATATTTT.

The count of this clone is one. CDR3 amino acids: CASSRERGGYYNEQFF. In DNA form, the CDR3 reads TGTGCCAGCAGCCGGGAACGGGGGGGCTACTACAATGAGCAGTTCTTC. The V and J genes are TRBV4-2 and TRBJ2-1, with 8 bases fitting TRBD2. CDR3 size: 16 residues. V dropped 4 bases and J dropped 3; count of bases not matched to a gene: 8. The V gene's germline CDR1 is LGHNA and CDR2 YNFKEQ.

This chain joins TRBV6-6 and TRBJ1-5; D possibly corresponds to TRBD1 (6 bases). CDR3 length: 14 amino acids. Trimming pared 0 bases from V and 5 bases from J, leaving 8 bases between. Germline CDR1 and CDR2: MNHNY and SVGAGI (reference sequence). Here the CDR3 DNA reads TGTGCCAGCAGTTACTCAGGGGGGGATCAGCCCCAGCATTTT. It codes for CASSYSGGDQPQHF.

The chain combines TRBV28 with TRBJ2-7; TRBD1 matches at 9 bases. Germline values: CDR1 MDHEN, CDR2 SYDVKM. The CDR3 spans 16 residues. Unmatched junction bases numbered 13, after V lost 5 bases and J lost 5 bases. The CDR3 loop is CASSQLQGALTDEQYF. Here the CDR3 DNA reads TGTGCCAGCAGTCAGTTACAGGGGGCCCTAACCGACGAGCAGTACTTC.

This clone was detected a few times. The V gene is TRBV28, the J gene TRBJ2-5, with D maybe TRBD2 (7 bases). The CDR3 covers 15 residues. CDR1 MDHEN and CDR2 SYDVKM come from the germline V gene. V lost 5 bases and J lost 5, with 18 bases in between. For the CDR3, the DNA is TGTGCCAGCAGTACCCATGGGGGGGCCCGGGAGACCCAGTACTTC. Protein product: CASSTHGGARETQYF. The full variable domain, completed using reference TRBV28 and TRBJ2-5, is DVKVTQSSRYLVKRTGEKVFLECVQDMDHENMFWYRQDPGLGLRLIYFSYDVKMKEKGDIPEGYSVSREKKERFSLILESASTNQTSMYLCASSTHGGARETQYFGPGTRLLVL.

CDR3 sequence reads: CASSESSGSSTYEQYF. DNA for the CDR3: TGTGCCAGCAGCGAATCGAGCGGGAGCTCCACCTACGAGCAGTACTTC. The chain recombines TRBV3-1 (or the pseudogene TRBV3-2) with TRBJ2-7, with 8 bases lining up with TRBD2. The germline CDR1 and CDR2 sequences are LGHDT and YNNKEL (reference sequence). The V gene end was trimmed by 5 bases and the J gene end by 2 bases; junction bases not matched to a gene: 11. The CDR3 loop spans 16 amino acids.

CDR3 loop: CASSLDRESRLYF. CDR3 DNA sequence: TGTGCCAGCAGTTTAGACAGGGAAAGTCGGCTGTACTTC. This rearrangement joins TRBV28 to TRBJ2-7, with 7 bases matching TRBD1. This CDR3 comprises 13 residues. The trim removed 2 bases at V and 12 bases at J, leaving 10 bases unmatched. CDR1 and CDR2 from the germline V gene are MDHEN and SYDVKM.

The chain recombines TRBV6-6 with TRBJ2-2, with D perhaps matching TRBD2 (7 bases). Trimming stripped 5 bases from V and 0 bases from J, with 16 bases between. Germline CDR1 and CDR2: MNHNY and SVGAGI (reference sequence). This CDR3 spans 17 amino acids. The CDR3 DNA reads TGTGCCAGCAGTCCCGGGACAACTAGCGCGAACACCGGGGAGCTGTTTTTT. Translating gives CASSPGTTSANTGELFF.

The chain carries TRBV19 and TRBJ1-4; a possible D gene is TRBD1 (6 bases). The CDR3 runs to 13 residues. Germline CDR1 reads LNHDA; CDR2 reads SQIVND (reference sequence). Trimming took off 8 bases at V and 7 bases at J, with 14 bases between the two ends. The CDR3 loop reads CASRNRVTEKLFF. The CDR3 DNA reads TGTGCCAGTCGGAACAGGGTCACTGAAAAACTGTTTTTT.

The chain combines TRBV11-2 with TRBJ2-1, with TRBD2 matching over 14 bases. The CDR3 contains 17 residues. After removal of 4 bases from V and 12 bases from J, the junction contained 14 bases not matched to a gene. In germline, CDR1 is SGHAT, CDR2 FQNNGV. Here the CDR3 reads CASSSLTSGRASLMQFF. DNA of the CDR3: TGTGCCAGCAGCTCTTTGACTAGCGGGAGGGCGTCGTTAATGCAGTTCTTC.